This TCR beta chain was captured by sequencing in a study of blood T cells in healthy people across ages. Notes on the study in general: Per-million-T-cell TCR beta diversity fell roughly linearly with age. TCR beta diversity was tightly associated with the proportion of naive T cells. With donor CMV status unknown, expanded clonotype changes were possibly confounded.

Concerning this clonotype itself: Its antigen is unknown.

Germline lookup yields CDR1 SGHTA and CDR2 FQGNSA. J was trimmed by 6 bases and V by 2 bases; bases with no gene match: 7. CDR3 length equals 16 residues. A sample-barcoded 5' primer and a J-beta primer mix were used in a second PCR of roughly 7 to 11 cycles. TCRdb redid the calling of the 5' RACE reads with MiXCR, one entry per CDR3 protein. The table lists about 1.8 million distinct CDR3 sequences, about 50% of them singletons. The chain recombines TRBV7-2 with TRBJ1-5; 10 nucleotides align to TRBD1. What was sequenced was blood. The sequence was collected from a woman aged 40 to 55 in good health. The CDR3 nucleotides read TGTGCCAGCAGCTTAATGACAGGGGGCATGGGTCAGCCCCAGCATTTT. This gives the protein CASSLMTGGMGQPQHF. Full variable domain (rest looked up from reference TRBV7-2 and TRBJ1-5): GAGVSQSPSNKVTEKGKDVELRCDPISGHTALYWYRQSLGQGLEFLIYFQGNSAPDKSGLPSDRFSAERTGGSVSTLTIQRTQQEDSAVYLCASSLMTGGMGQPQHFGDGTRLSIL.